Shown below are 31 T cell receptor beta chains from a single sample sequenced in a study of PD-1 blockade in classical Hodgkin lymphoma. The patients all showed relapse after autologous stem cell transplantation, while their brentuximab vedotin exposure varied. The method was immunoSEQ multiplex PCR; TCRdb's version includes in-frame clones alone and lacks a portion of them. This sample has 95,000 to 120,000 clones, with 80% to 90% found just once. Material: peripheral blood mononuclear cells (PBMCs), obtained before the second cycle of nivolumab. These receptors came from a human donor with classical Hodgkin lymphoma.

V and J are TRBV7-6 and TRBJ2-1; possible D gene TRBD2, 5 bases. Trimming took 5 bases from V and 2 from J, leaving 22 bases between them. Germline lookup yields CDR1 SGHVS and CDR2 FNYEAQ. The CDR3 runs 18 residues. The CDR3 spells CASSPRKEGRAAYNEQFF. For the CDR3, the DNA is TGTGCCAGCAGCCCCCGAAAGGAAGGGCGGGCTGCCTACAATGAGCAGTTCTTC. Full variable domain (remainder filled in from reference TRBV7-6 and TRBJ2-1): GAGVSQSPRYKVTKRGQDVALRCDPISGHVSLYWYRQALGQGPEFLTYFNYEAQQDKSGLPNDRFSAERPEGSISTLTIQRTEQRDSAMYRCASSPRKEGRAAYNEQFFGPGTRLTVL.

The CDR3 DNA is TGTGCCACCAGCCGTACTAGCGGGGCCCCCTACGAGCAGTACTTC. Its protein is CATSRTSGAPYEQYF. The V call is TRBV15, the J call TRBJ2-7; TRBD2 matches 10 bases. Losses at the gene ends were 5 bases for V and 2 bases for J; bases not matched to a gene: 6. The CDR3 spans 15 residues. Germline V gene lookup returns CDR1 LNHNV and CDR2 YYDKDF (reference sequence).

The rearrangement joins TRBV6-1 to TRBJ1-2; no clear D gene. The CDR3 loop spans 14 amino acids. V was cut by 1 base and J by 0 bases, with 6 bases left in between. In germline, CDR1 is MNHNS, CDR2 SASEGT. CDR3 bases: TGTGCCAGCAGTGAAGGGGAGTCTAACTATGGCTACACCTTC. Amino acids: CASSEGESNYGYTF.

The chain couples TRBV4-1 to TRBJ2-2, with 9 nucleotides matching TRBD1. There are 17 residues in the CDR3. Germline V CDR1 and CDR2: MGHRA, YSYEKL. Germline trimming cut 1 base from V and 1 base from J; bases unmatched to any gene: 4. The CDR3 loop is CASSQVGTGRNTGELFF. The CDR3 DNA reads as TGCGCCAGCAGCCAAGTCGGGACAGGGAGGAACACCGGGGAGCTGTTTTTT.

The chain carries TRBV11-3 and TRBJ2-1; 8 bases map to TRBD2. The V gene end was trimmed by 1 base and the J gene end by 7 bases; junction bases not matched to a gene: 12. This CDR3 is built from 17 residues. Germline CDR1 and CDR2: SGHNT and YENEEA. CDR3 region: CASSLGNTGGPRNEQFF. CDR3 in DNA: TGTGCCAGCAGCTTAGGAAATACGGGAGGGCCCAGAAATGAGCAGTTCTTC.

V and J are TRBV19 and TRBJ2-1; a possible D gene is TRBD2 (5 bases). Germline V gene lookup returns CDR1 LNHDA and CDR2 SQIVND (reference sequence). The V end lost 6 bases, the J end lost 4 bases, and 10 bases lay between the germline ends. This CDR3 spans 13 amino acids. Here the CDR3 reads CASRGEWYNEQFF. DNA of the CDR3: TGTGCCAGTAGGGGAGAGTGGTACAATGAGCAGTTCTTC.

This clone was seen just once. This chain uses TRBV28 with TRBJ1-2; 8 bases align to TRBD1. Germline values: CDR1 MDHEN, CDR2 SYDVKM. The ends lost 4 bases at V and 0 bases at J; junction bases unmatched: 7. The CDR3 is 16 amino acids. The CDR3, as DNA: TGTGCCAGCAGTTCCCTCCGGACAGGGACTAACTATGGCTACACCTTC. Its translation: CASSSLRTGTNYGYTF.

This sequence joins TRBV2 and TRBJ1-5; D remains unclear. Between the trimmed V and J ends, which lost 10 bases and 4 bases, there was a span of 17 bases. Germline CDR1 SNHLY, CDR2 FYNNEI. This CDR3 spans 14 amino acids. The CDR3 DNA sequence: TGTGCCACCGCCGAGCATGACAAGAATCAGCCCCAGCATTTT. Translating it yields CATAEHDKNQPQHF.

The count of this clone is one. The V and J genes are TRBV6-6 and TRBJ2-2, with D tentatively TRBD2 (5 bases). Germline V gene lookup returns CDR1 MNHNY and CDR2 SVGAGI (reference sequence). The CDR3 runs 14 residues. The V end was cut by 7 bases, the J end by 3 bases, with 12 bases between. This CDR3 reads CASTRRADTGELFF. The CDR3 bases are TGTGCCAGCACCAGGCGGGCCGACACCGGGGAGCTGTTTTTT.

The chain is built from TRBV23-1 and TRBJ1-1; perhaps TRBD1 as D (5 bases). TRBV23-1 has ORF status, its function being uncertain. The CDR3 sequence is 15 residues long. V shed 4 bases and J shed 3 bases, with 15 bases lying between them. The CDR3 sequence is CASSPLRGGDTEAFF. CDR3 in DNA: TGCGCCAGCAGTCCACTTCGGGGGGGGGACACTGAAGCTTTCTTT.

This chain links TRBV27 with TRBJ1-4, with D maybe TRBD1 (6 bases). Germline lookup yields CDR1 MNHEY and CDR2 SMNVEV (reference sequence). V gave up 3 bases and J gave up 10 bases, with 18 bases separating them. This CDR3 region has 15 residues. For the CDR3, the DNA is TGTGCCAGCAGTTTGACGGGGGGCAGAGGGGGAAAACTGTTTTTT. Amino acids: CASSLTGGRGGKLFF.

The rearrangement links TRBV18 to TRBJ1-2, with 7 bases lining up with TRBD1. CDR3 length equals 15 residues. V lost 3 bases and J lost 2; bases outside the gene matches: 6. Germline V lookup: CDR1 KGHSH, CDR2 LQKENI. The CDR3 nucleotides read TGTGCCAGCTCACCTACAGGGGCGAAAAACTATGGCTACACCTTC. Its translation: CASSPTGAKNYGYTF.

This clone was seen once. The chain couples TRBV5-1 to TRBJ2-5; no firm D call. Germline V gene data show CDR1 as SGHRS and CDR2 as YFSETQ. The CDR3 totals 12 residues. Trimming removed 5 bases from V and 2 bases from J, with 7 bases in between. For the CDR3, the DNA is TGCGCCAGCAGTCCTGGGCAAGAGACCCAGTACTTC. Amino acids: CASSPGQETQYF.

The chain links TRBV5-4 to TRBJ1-2; the match to TRBD1 covers 9 bases. The CDR3 extends over 16 amino acids. The V segment lost 4 bases and the J segment 7 bases; nucleotides outside the gene matches: 14. The germline gives CDR1 SGHNT, CDR2 YYREEE (reference sequence). The CDR3 spells CASSGGQGSSGVGYTF. In DNA, the CDR3 is TGTGCCAGCAGCGGGGGACAGGGTTCGTCAGGGGTTGGCTACACCTTC.

This clone was observed once. The J gene is TRBJ1-1, the V gene TRBV4-1; TRBD1 agrees at 8 bases. CDR3 length: 15 residues. The germline gives CDR1 MGHRA, CDR2 YSYEKL. Trimming removed 0 bases from V and 10 bases from J; junction bases left unmatched: 10. The CDR3 DNA reads TGCGCCAGCAGCCAAGATGTATCAGGGGGCGCAGGAGCTTTCTTT. This codes for CASSQDVSGGAGAFF.

Here the CDR3 reads CASSSSHEQFF. CDR3 DNA: TGTGCCAGCAGCTCCTCACATGAGCAGTTCTTC. The chain has TRBV28 and TRBJ2-1; D is undetermined. Germline V gene data show CDR1 as MDHEN and CDR2 as SYDVKM. This CDR3 comprises 11 residues. The germline V and J ends were trimmed by 6 bases and 8 bases, with 8 bases remaining between them. The complete variable domain, with remaining parts taken from reference TRBV28 and TRBJ2-1, reads DVKVTQSSRYLVKRTGEKVFLECVQDMDHENMFWYRQDPGLGLRLIYFSYDVKMKEKGDIPEGYSVSREKKERFSLILESASTNQTSMYLCASSSSHEQFFGPGTRLTVL.

This clone has only one observation. V and J are TRBV7-9 and TRBJ1-5; unclear D gene. The CDR3 runs to 14 residues. Germline CDR1 SEHNR, CDR2 FQNEAQ (reference sequence). V lost 3 bases and J lost 4, with 10 bases in between. CDR3 loop: CASSLSEVNQPQHF. As DNA, the CDR3 is TGTGCCAGCAGCTTGTCGGAGGTTAATCAGCCCCAGCATTTT.

Only a few counts were recorded for this clone. This sequence joins TRBV11-1 and TRBJ2-7; D possibly corresponds to TRBD1 (5 bases). This CDR3 has 14 amino acids. V lost 5 bases and J 6 bases, leaving 17 bases between the germline ends. Germline V gene lookup returns CDR1 SGHAT and CDR2 FQDESV (reference sequence). CDR3 bases: TGTGCCAGCAGCCGCGCCCAGGGTCCGGGCGAGCAGTACTTC. Translation: CASSRAQGPGEQYF.

V usage is TRBV2 and J usage is TRBJ2-5; a possible D gene is TRBD2 (5 bases). V lost 9 bases and J 1 base, leaving 18 bases between the germline ends. CDR1 and CDR2 (germline): SNHLY, FYNNEI. CDR3 size: 15 residues. CDR3 bases: TGTGCCAGGGGAGAAGGAGAAGCCCCCCAAGAGACCCAGTACTTC. Its translation is CARGEGEAPQETQYF.

This rearrangement joins TRBV5-6 to TRBJ1-2, with unresolved D. The CDR3 contains 16 residues. Germline V gene lookup returns CDR1 SGHDT and CDR2 YYEEEE. With 3 bases removed from V and 4 bases from J, the gap between germline ends came to 19 bases. The CDR3 sequence: CASSWMQTELIYGYTF. The CDR3 DNA is TGTGCCAGCAGCTGGATGCAAACAGAGTTAATCTATGGCTACACCTTC.

V is TRBV14 and J is TRBJ2-7, with D perhaps TRBD1 (5 bases). The length of the CDR3 is 16 residues. Per the germline V gene, CDR1 is SGHDN and CDR2 is FVKESK. Trimming took 0 bases from V and 7 from J, leaving 19 bases between them. CDR3 residues: CASSQDLGTGSLEQYF. CDR3 bases: TGTGCCAGCAGCCAAGATTTAGGAACAGGATCCCTGGAGCAGTACTTC.

The CDR3 nucleotides read TGTGCCAGCAGCTCCCCTTGGCTTCCGGATACGCAGTATTTT. Protein product: CASSSPWLPDTQYF. The genes are TRBV13 and TRBJ2-3; D is ambiguous. The CDR3 consists of 14 residues. CDR1 is PRHDT, CDR2 FYEKMQ, per germline (reference sequence). Deletions cut 4 bases from V and 6 bases from J, with 14 bases between.

This chain joins TRBV28 and TRBJ1-2; 9 bases are a match to TRBD1. Per the germline V gene, CDR1 is MDHEN and CDR2 is SYDVKM. This CDR3 is built from 13 residues. V was clipped by 3 bases and J by 10 bases; unmatched bases: 6. CDR3 residues: CASSFLRTGDYTF. CDR3 DNA sequence: TGTGCCAGCAGTTTCTTGCGGACAGGGGACTACACCTTC.

The chain is built from TRBV6-5 and TRBJ2-1; 7 bases fit TRBD2. Per germline, CDR1 MNHEY and CDR2 SVGAGI. This CDR3 comprises 16 residues. J lost 1 base, V lost 2 bases, and 5 bases had no gene match. The CDR3 region has the DNA TGTGCCAGCAGTTACGAGGGAGGGCGGTCCTACAATGAGCAGTTCTTC. Protein: CASSYEGGRSYNEQFF.

This rearrangement joins TRBV10-3 to TRBJ1-1; D not resolved. This CDR3 region has 14 residues. Trimming removed 6 bases at V and 0 bases at J, with 11 bases between. CDR1 is ENHRY and CDR2 is SYGVKD in the germline V gene. The CDR3: CAIRSGILNTEAFF. The CDR3, as DNA: TGTGCCATCAGATCGGGGATATTGAACACTGAAGCTTTCTTT.

The CDR3 DNA sequence: TGTGCCAGCAGCTTAGGAGGGTCTGGGGCCAACGTCCTGACTTTC. As protein: CASSLGGSGANVLTF. The genes are TRBV7-2 and TRBJ2-6; a possible D gene is TRBD2 (5 bases). V was trimmed by 1 base and J by 1 base, leaving 5 bases between them. The CDR3 runs 15 residues. Germline-derived CDR1 and CDR2 are SGHTA and FQGNSA.

This chain uses TRBV7-4 with TRBJ2-1; 7 positions agree with TRBD2. Losses at the gene ends were 5 bases for V and 2 bases for J; bases not matched to a gene: 6. Germline V gene data show CDR1 as SGHVT and CDR2 as SQSDAQ. This CDR3 region has 15 residues. CDR3 protein: CASSTASGTYNEQFF. The CDR3 DNA reads as TGTGCCAGCAGCACCGCTAGCGGTACCTACAATGAGCAGTTCTTC.

This chain links TRBV6-5 with TRBJ2-7; D perhaps matches TRBD2 (5 bases). Per the germline V gene, CDR1 is MNHEY and CDR2 is SVGAGI. This CDR3 is built from 11 residues. V lost 8 bases, J lost 4 bases, and 9 bases lay in between. The CDR3 sequence: CASGGPYEQYF. The CDR3 nucleotides are TGTGCCAGCGGAGGCCCTTACGAGCAGTACTTC.

This chain links TRBV6-5 with TRBJ1-5; D remains unclear. The V end was cut by 6 bases, the J end by 10 bases, with 16 bases between. The CDR3 extends over 13 amino acids. Looked up from germline, CDR1 is MNHEY and CDR2 is SVGAGI. The CDR3 spells CASRPRTRIPQHF. The CDR3 DNA reads TGTGCCAGCAGACCCCGGACCCGTATCCCCCAGCATTTT.

This clone was recorded once. The rearrangement joins TRBV19 to TRBJ1-2; 7 positions agree with TRBD1. Germline lookup yields CDR1 LNHDA and CDR2 SQIVND (reference sequence). V was pared by 7 bases and J by 0 bases, with 11 bases of the junction left unmatched. This CDR3 is built from 16 residues. This CDR3 reads CASKPPTGTANYGYTF. DNA for the CDR3: TGTGCCAGTAAGCCCCCTACCGGGACAGCTAACTATGGCTACACCTTC.

This chain uses TRBV6-5 with TRBJ1-1; TRBD1 agrees at 8 bases. This CDR3 region has 15 residues. Looked up from germline, CDR1 is MNHEY and CDR2 is SVGAGI. V gave up 3 bases and J gave up 4 bases; unmatched junction bases: 7. DNA for the CDR3: TGTGCCAGCAGTTATTTCGGACAGGGCGGCACTGAAGCTTTCTTT. It yields the protein CASSYFGQGGTEAFF.